The entry below gives a single T cell receptor (beta chain) sequence along with its context. Its antigen remains unknown. TCR alpha and TCR beta cDNA libraries with sample barcodes and UMIs came from 5'RACE using constant-segment primers. TCRdb fed the 5' RACE reads into MiXCR, producing one record per CDR3 protein. The sample yields roughly 100,000 distinct CDR3 sequences, around an eighth seen once. This record belongs to a study of T-cell memory formation after mild COVID-19. Study-wide results and limits: Cross-reactive memory apparently joined, as some responding clones appeared in pre-infection memory.

Trimming pared 8 bases from V and 4 bases from J, leaving 12 bases between. This CDR3 is built from 12 residues. The germline V gene encodes CDR1 SGHVS and CDR2 FQNEAQ. The sample was PBMCs or a T cell subset sorted from them (not recorded which). The V gene is TRBV7-8, the J gene TRBJ2-7; D perhaps matches TRBD1 (7 bases). The sequence was collected from an adult woman who had mild COVID-19 (a few samples of this study predate the infection). Cell type and time point are not known. The CDR3 loop is CASGAGGYEQYF. CDR3 sequence (DNA): TGTGCCAGCGGGGCAGGGGGGTACGAGCAGTACTTC.